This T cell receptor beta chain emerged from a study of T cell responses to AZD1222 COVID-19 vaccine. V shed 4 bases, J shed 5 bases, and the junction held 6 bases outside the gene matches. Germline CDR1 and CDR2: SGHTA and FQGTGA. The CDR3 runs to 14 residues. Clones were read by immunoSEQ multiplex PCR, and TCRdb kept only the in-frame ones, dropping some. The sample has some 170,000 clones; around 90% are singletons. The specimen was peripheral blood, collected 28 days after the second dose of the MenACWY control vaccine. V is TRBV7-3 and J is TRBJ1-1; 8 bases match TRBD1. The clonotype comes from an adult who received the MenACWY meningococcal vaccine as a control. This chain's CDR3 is CASSSGGGNTEAFF. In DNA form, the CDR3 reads TGTGCCAGCAGCTCAGGGGGCGGGAATACTGAAGCTTTCTTT.